The 9 T cell receptor beta chains in this list originate from one sample, sequenced in a study of blood T cells in healthy people across ages. Sample-barcoded 5' priming and a J-beta primer mix drove a second PCR of 7 to 11 cycles. A single record per CDR3 protein comes from TCRdb applying MiXCR to the 5' RACE reads. The sample holds some 900,000 distinct CDR3 sequences, 48% seen once. The sample consisted of blood. The receptors were gathered from a man aged 25-45 years in good health.

The rearrangement links TRBV9 to TRBJ2-1, with a weak D call TRBD1 (6 bases). The J call may be incorrect, as the DNA end agrees better with TRBJ2-7. The V gene's germline CDR1 is SGDLS and CDR2 YYNGEE. This CDR3 has 14 residues. The CDR3 sequence is CASSVASGVNEQYF. CDR3 nucleotide sequence: TGTGCCAGCAGCGTAGCTTCAGGGGTTAATGAGCAGTACTTC.

J is TRBJ1-2 and V is TRBV20-1; D may be TRBD1 (5 bases). CDR3 length: 13 residues. CDR1 DFQATT and CDR2 SNEGSKA come from the germline V gene (reference sequence). Trimming took 6 bases from V and 3 from J, leaving 14 bases between them. The CDR3 DNA follows: TGCAGTGCCCCGGCTACCAGGGACTATGGCTACACCTTC. It codes for CSAPATRDYGYTF.

This clonotype has just a few counts. V and J are TRBV6-2 or TRBV6-3 and TRBJ1-5; TRBD1 agrees at 7 bases. From germline, CDR1 is MNHEY and CDR2 SVGEGT. The CDR3 length is 15 residues. The V segment lost 5 bases and the J segment 4 bases; nucleotides outside the gene matches: 8. Here the CDR3 reads CASSPRDSLNQPQHF. CDR3 DNA: TGTGCCAGCAGTCCCCGGGACAGTTTAAATCAGCCCCAGCATTTT.

The chain couples TRBV21-1 to TRBJ1-5; the table's D call TRBD1 went unverified against the DNA. TRBV21-1 has pseudogene status. This CDR3 is 19 amino acids long. The CDR3 loop reads CASSKARRWGASSNQPQHF. In DNA, the CDR3 is TGTGCCAGCAGCAAAGCAAGAAGGTGGGGGGCCAGTAGCAATCAGCCCCAGCATTTT.

About this clonotype: A much bigger clone sits one base away, suggesting this may be a read error. This chain links TRBV5-1 with TRBJ2-1; a possible D gene is TRBD2 (5 bases). The tail of the sequence fits TRBJ2-7 better, so the J call may be wrong. Germline V CDR1 and CDR2: SGHRS, YFSETQ. This CDR3 comprises 16 residues. CDR3 sequence: CASSSGDGSSYNEQYF. CDR3 nucleotide sequence: TGCGCCAGCAGCTCTGGGGATGGGAGCTCCTACAATGAGCAGTACTTC.

This clonotype was seen just once. The V call is TRBV4-1, the J call TRBJ2-5; D call uncertain. The DNA end favors TRBJ2-7, so the J call may be wrong. Germline loops: CDR1 MGHRA, CDR2 YSYEKL. The CDR3 runs 15 residues. CDR3 in DNA: TGCGCCAGCAGCCAAGGAGGACGAAGGAACGACGAGCAGTACTTC. Translation gives CASSQGGRRNDEQYF.

The CDR3 protein is CSARPPRGVGGYTF. DNA of the CDR3: TGCAGTGCTAGACCTCCCCGGGGGGTTGGTGGCTACACCTTC. V usage is TRBV20-1 and J usage is TRBJ1-2; weak D call: TRBD1 (5 bases). The germline V gene has CDR1 DFQATT and CDR2 SNEGSKA (reference sequence). The CDR3 consists of 14 residues. V lost 2 bases and J lost 7, with 17 bases in between.

CDR3 in amino acids: CASSPLGGLNNEQFF. DNA of the CDR3: TGTGCCAGCAGCCCATTAGGGGGACTGAACAATGAGCAGTTCTTC. The rearrangement links TRBV5-6 to TRBJ2-1; D assignment may be TRBD1 or TRBD2 (6 bases each). The CDR3 contains 15 residues. V lost 4 bases and J lost 5, with 16 bases in between. CDR1 and CDR2 from the germline V gene are SGHDT and YYEEEE.

J is TRBJ2-5 and V is TRBV7-2; TRBD2 matches 12 bases. The J call is in doubt because the DNA end fits TRBJ2-7 better. This CDR3 region has 15 residues. The V gene's germline CDR1 is SGHTA and CDR2 FQGNSA. The CDR3 DNA is TGTGCCAGCAGCTTGCTAGCGGGGGGGCTTAGCGAGCAGTACTTC. Encoded protein: CASSLLAGGLSEQYF.